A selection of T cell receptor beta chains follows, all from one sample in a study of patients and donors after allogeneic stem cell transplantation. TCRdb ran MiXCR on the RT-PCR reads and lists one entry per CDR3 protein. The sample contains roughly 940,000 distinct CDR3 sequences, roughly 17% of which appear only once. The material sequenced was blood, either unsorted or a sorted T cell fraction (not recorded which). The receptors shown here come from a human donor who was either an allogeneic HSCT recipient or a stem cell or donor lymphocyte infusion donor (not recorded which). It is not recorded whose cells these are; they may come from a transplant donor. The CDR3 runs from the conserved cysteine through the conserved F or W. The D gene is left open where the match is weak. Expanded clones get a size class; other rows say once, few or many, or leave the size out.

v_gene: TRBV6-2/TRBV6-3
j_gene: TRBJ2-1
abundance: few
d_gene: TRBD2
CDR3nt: TGTGCCAGTGCCGGGACTAGCGGGGGTAATGAGCAGTTCTTC
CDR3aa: CASAGTSGGNEQFF

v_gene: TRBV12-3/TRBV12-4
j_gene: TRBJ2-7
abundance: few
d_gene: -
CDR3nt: TGTGCCAGCAGTTTAGGGGTGGGGGGATACCCGACCTACGAGCAGTACTTC
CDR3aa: CASSLGVGGYPTYEQYF

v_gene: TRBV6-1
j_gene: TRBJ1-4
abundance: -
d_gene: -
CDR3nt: TGTGCCAGCAGTCCTCCGCGGGACGGCTCGACTTTTAATGAAAAACTGTTTTTT
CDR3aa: CASSPPRDGSTFNEKLFF

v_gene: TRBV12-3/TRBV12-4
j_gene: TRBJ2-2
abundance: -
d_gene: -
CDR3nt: TGTGCCAGCAGCTCCCCTGGGACGGCGAACACCGGGGAGCTGTTTTTT
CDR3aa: CASSSPGTANTGELFF

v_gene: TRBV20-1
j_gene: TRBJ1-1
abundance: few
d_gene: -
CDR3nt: TGCAGGACCCGAGGGGACGGCAGCATGAACACTGAAGCTTTCTTT
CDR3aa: CRTRGDGSMNTEAFF

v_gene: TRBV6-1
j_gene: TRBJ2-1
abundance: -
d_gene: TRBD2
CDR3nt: TGTGCCAGCAGCGACCTAAAAGCGGGGGACTTTAACAATGAGCAGTTCTTC
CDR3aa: CASSDLKAGDFNNEQFF

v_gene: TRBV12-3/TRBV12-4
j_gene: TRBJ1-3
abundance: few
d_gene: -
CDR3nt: TGTGCCAGCAGTTTATTCGGGGGCTCTGGAAACACCATATATTTT
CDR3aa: CASSLFGGSGNTIYF

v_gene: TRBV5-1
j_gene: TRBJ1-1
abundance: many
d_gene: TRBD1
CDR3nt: TGTGCCAGCAGCTCGGGACAGTTGAACACTGAAGCTTTCTTT
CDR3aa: CASSSGQLNTEAFF

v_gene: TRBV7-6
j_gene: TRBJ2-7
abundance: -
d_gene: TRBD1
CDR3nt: TGTGCCAGCACCCTAAACACAGGGGGCGACTCCTACGAGCAGTACTTC
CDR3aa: CASTLNTGGDSYEQYF

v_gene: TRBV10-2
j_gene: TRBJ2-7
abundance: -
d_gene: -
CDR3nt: TGCGCCACCCAAACCCTCTACGAGCAGTACTTC
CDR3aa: CATQTLYEQYF

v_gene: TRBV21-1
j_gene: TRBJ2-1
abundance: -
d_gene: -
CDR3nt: TGTGCCAGCAGCATGACTAGCCGGTCCTACAATGAGCAGTTCTTC
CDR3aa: CASSMTSRSYNEQFF

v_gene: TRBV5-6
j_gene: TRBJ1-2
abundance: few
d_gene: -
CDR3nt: TGTGCCAGCAGCGCCGGGGGCAACTATGGCTACACCTTC
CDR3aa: CASSAGGNYGYTF

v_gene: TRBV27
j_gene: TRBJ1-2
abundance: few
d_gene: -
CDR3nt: TGTGCCAGCACGGACCCCGACGGCTATGGCTACACCTTC
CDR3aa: CASTDPDGYGYTF

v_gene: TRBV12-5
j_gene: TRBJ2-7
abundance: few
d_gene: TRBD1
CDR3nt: TGTGCTAGTGGTCGGGACAGCTTCTACGAGCAGTACTTC
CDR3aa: CASGRDSFYEQYF

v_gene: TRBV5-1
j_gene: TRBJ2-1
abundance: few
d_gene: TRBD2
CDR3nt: TGCGCCAGCAGCTTGCGGCTAGCGGGGAGTTACAATGAGCAGTTCTTC
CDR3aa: CASSLRLAGSYNEQFF

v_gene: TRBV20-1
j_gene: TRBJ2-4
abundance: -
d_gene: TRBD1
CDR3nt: TGCAGTGCTAGCACAGGGGCCCTTACCAAAAACATTCAGTACTTC
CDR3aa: CSASTGALTKNIQYF

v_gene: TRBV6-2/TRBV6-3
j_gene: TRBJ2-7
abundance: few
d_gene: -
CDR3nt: TGTGCCAGCAGTTACTTGACAGTTACCTACGAGCAGTACTTC
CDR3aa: CASSYLTVTYEQYF

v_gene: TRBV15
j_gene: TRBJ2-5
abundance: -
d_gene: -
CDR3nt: TGTGCCACCAGCAGAGCCCCGAGGGGAGAGACCCAGTACTTC
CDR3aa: CATSRAPRGETQYF

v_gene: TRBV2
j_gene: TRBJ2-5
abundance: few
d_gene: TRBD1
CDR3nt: TGTGCCAGCAGCCTACTCAGGGGGCGAGAGACCCAGTACTTC
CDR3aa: CASSLLRGRETQYF

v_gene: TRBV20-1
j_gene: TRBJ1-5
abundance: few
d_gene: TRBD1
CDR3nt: TGCAGTGCCCGGGACAGGCGGGGGGATCAGCCCCAGCATTTT
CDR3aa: CSARDRRGDQPQHF

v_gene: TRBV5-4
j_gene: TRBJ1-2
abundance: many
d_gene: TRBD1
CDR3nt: TGTGCCAGCAGCTTGGGACAGGGGGCGTTTGGCTACACCTTC
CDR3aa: CASSLGQGAFGYTF

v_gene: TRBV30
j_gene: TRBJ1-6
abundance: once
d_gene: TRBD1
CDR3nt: TGTGCCTGGAGTCCCGTTAACGGACAGGGGGCTTCACCCCTCCACTTT
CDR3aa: CAWSPVNGQGASPLHF

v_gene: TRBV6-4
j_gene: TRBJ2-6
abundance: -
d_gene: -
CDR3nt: TGTGCCAGCAGTGACTCGGCTGGGGCCAACGTCCTGACTTTC
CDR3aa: CASSDSAGANVLTF

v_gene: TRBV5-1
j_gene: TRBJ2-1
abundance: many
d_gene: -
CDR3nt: TGCGCCAGCAGCTTGGACGGGAGAATCTACAATGAGCAGTTCTTC
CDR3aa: CASSLDGRIYNEQFF

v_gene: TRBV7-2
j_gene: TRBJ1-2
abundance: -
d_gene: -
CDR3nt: TGTGCCAGCAGCTTCTACAGGGCCGAATATGGCTACACCTTC
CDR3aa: CASSFYRAEYGYTF

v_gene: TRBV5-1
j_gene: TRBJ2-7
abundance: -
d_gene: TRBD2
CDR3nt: TGCGCCAGCAGCTCAAAACAAACTAGCGGGAGGCAGTACTTC
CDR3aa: CASSSKQTSGRQYF

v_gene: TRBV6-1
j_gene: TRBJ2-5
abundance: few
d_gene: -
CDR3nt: TGTGCCAGCAGTGAAGCCCTAGGGACCCAGTACTTC
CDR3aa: CASSEALGTQYF

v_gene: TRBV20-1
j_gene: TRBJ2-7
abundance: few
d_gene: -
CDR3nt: TGCAGTGCTATCCAAGATGACAGAATTATCTACGAGCAGTACTTC
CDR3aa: CSAIQDDRIIYEQYF

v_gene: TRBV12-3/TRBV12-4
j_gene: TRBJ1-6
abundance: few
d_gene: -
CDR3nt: TGTGCCAGCAGTCGACGTGGGGTCAGGTCGCTTAATTCACCCCTCCACTTT
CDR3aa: CASSRRGVRSLNSPLHF

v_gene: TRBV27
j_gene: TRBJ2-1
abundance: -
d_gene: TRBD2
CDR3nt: TGTGCCAGCAGTTTATCGAGACTAGCGGGAGTCGATGAGCAGTTCTTC
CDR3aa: CASSLSRLAGVDEQFF

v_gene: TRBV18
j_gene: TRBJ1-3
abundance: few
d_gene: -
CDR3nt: TGTGCCAGCTCACCCACCCGCGGGAGGAACACCATATATTTT
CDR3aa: CASSPTRGRNTIYF

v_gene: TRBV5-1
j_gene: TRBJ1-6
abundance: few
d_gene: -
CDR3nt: TGCGCCAGCAGCCCGGGACTGCAAAATTCACCCCTCCACTTT
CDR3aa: CASSPGLQNSPLHF

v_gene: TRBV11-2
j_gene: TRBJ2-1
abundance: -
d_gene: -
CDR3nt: TGTGCCAGCAGCTCTCCCCGGGGCGGACATCACCTAACCTACAATGAGCAGTTCTTC
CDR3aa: CASSSPRGGHHLTYNEQFF

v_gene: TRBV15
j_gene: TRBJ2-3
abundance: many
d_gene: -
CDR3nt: TGTGCCACCAGCAGAGAGAATGCGGGGAAGGGGACAGATACGCAGTATTTT
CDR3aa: CATSRENAGKGTDTQYF

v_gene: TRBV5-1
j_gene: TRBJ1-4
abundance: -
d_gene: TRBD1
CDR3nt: TGCGCCAGCAGCTTCGGACAGGGTGCTAATGAAAAACTGTTTTTT
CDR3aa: CASSFGQGANEKLFF

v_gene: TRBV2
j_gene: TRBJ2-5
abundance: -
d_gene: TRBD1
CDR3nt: TGTGCCACCTCTCGGACAGGAAAGGAGACCCAGTACTTC
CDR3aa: CATSRTGKETQYF

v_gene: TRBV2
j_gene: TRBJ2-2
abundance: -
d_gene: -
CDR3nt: TGTGCCAGCAGTTTTTTCCTTTCCTCCGGGACACATCTCACCGGGGAGCTGTTTTTT
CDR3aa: CASSFFLSSGTHLTGELFF

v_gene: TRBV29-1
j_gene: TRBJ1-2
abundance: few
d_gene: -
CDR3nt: TGCAGCGTTGGCGTTACCAACTATGGCTACACCTTC
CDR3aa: CSVGVTNYGYTF

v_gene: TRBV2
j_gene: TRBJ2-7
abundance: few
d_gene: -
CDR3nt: TGTGCCAGCAGTGAAGCTCCCGACATTGATTACGAGCAGTACTTC
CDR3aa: CASSEAPDIDYEQYF

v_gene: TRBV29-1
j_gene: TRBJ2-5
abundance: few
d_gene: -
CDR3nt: TGCAGCGTACCAACAGGGAATGGAGAGACCCAGTACTTC
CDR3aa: CSVPTGNGETQYF

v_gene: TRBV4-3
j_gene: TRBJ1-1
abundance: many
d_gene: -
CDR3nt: TGCGCCAGCAGCCCCCAACCTACGGACAGCCACACTGAAGCTTTCTTT
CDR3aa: CASSPQPTDSHTEAFF

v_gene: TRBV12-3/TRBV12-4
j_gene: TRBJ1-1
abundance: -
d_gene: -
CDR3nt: TGTGCCAGCAGTTTCCAGGGCTCGCGGGAAGCTGTCTTT
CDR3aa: CASSFQGSREAVF

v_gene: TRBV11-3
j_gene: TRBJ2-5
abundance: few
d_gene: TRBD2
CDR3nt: TGTGCCAGCAGCTTTATAGGACTAGCGGGAGCAGGGGAGACCCAGTACTTC
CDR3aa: CASSFIGLAGAGETQYF

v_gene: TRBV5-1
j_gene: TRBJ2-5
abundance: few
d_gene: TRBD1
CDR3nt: TGCGCCAGCAGCGTGGGGACAGGGTTGGAAGAGACCCAGTACTTC
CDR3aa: CASSVGTGLEETQYF

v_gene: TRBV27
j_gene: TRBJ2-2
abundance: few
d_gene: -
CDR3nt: TGTGCCAGCAGTTTTATCCCGGAGACAGCGACCACCGGGGAGCTGTTTTTT
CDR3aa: CASSFIPETATTGELFF

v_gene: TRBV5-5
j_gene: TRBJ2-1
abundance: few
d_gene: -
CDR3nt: TGTGCCAGCAGCTTGGGGACTCGGCAGTTCTTC
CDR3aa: CASSLGTRQFF